These 5 T cell receptor beta chains were all obtained from the same sample, sequenced in a study of blood T cell repertoires in COVID-19. Some clones are missing from TCRdb's copy, which holds only in-frame ones; the method was immunoSEQ multiplex PCR. The profile covers about 480,000 clones, with 88% appearing a single time and approximately 1.8% taken by the ten largest. Sequenced sample: PBMCs or T cells enriched from blood (not recorded which). Receptors originate from a woman in her thirties or forties who had recovered from COVID-19.

In its sample, this clone was seen a few times. The V call is TRBV6-5, the J call TRBJ1-1; a possible D gene is TRBD1 (5 bases). Germline V gives CDR1 MNHEY, CDR2 SVGAGI. The CDR3 totals 14 residues. V was trimmed by 3 bases and J by 4 bases, leaving 12 bases between them. As DNA, the CDR3 is TGTGCCAGCAGTTATCAGGGCGGCGGCACTGAAGCTTTCTTT. It codes for CASSYQGGGTEAFF.

The V gene is TRBV5-1, the J gene TRBJ1-4; no definite D call. The CDR3 is made up of 13 amino acids. Trimming took 9 bases from V and 3 from J, leaving 12 bases between them. Germline V gene sequence: CDR1 SGHRS, CDR2 YFSETQ. The CDR3 coding sequence is TGCGCCACCTCGCGGGTCGCTAATGAAAAACTGTTTTTT. This translates into CATSRVANEKLFF.

The chain couples TRBV9 to TRBJ1-2; TRBD1 agrees at 8 bases. Germline assignment: CDR1 SGDLS and CDR2 YYNGEE. V shed 3 bases and J 2 bases; nucleotides not matched to a gene: 3. The CDR3 covers 14 residues. The CDR3 is CASSATGGNYGYTF. The CDR3, as DNA: TGTGCCAGCAGCGCAACAGGGGGAAACTATGGCTACACCTTC. Looking up the rest from reference TRBV9 and TRBJ1-2 gives the full variable domain: DSGVTQTPKHLITATGQRVTLRCSPRSGDLSVYWYQQSLDQGLQFLIQYYNGEERAKGNILERFSAQQFPDLHSELNLSSLELGDSALYFCASSATGGNYGYTFGSGTRLTVV.

The chain links TRBV6-1 to TRBJ2-5; 7 bases align to TRBD1. The CDR3 is 14 residues long. Germline loops: CDR1 MNHNS, CDR2 SASEGT. After removal of 3 bases from V and 1 base from J, the junction contained 2 bases not matched to a gene. The CDR3 region is CASSDRGPQETQYF. For the CDR3, the DNA is TGTGCCAGCAGTGATAGGGGGCCCCAAGAGACCCAGTACTTC.

This clone was seen a single time. This sequence joins TRBV10-3 and TRBJ1-2; the match to TRBD1 covers 7 bases. The germline CDR1 and CDR2 sequences are ENHRY and SYGVKD. V shed 10 bases and J 3 bases; nucleotides not matched to a gene: 11. CDR3 length: 14 residues. CDR3 protein: CATQLQGRDYGYTF. CDR3 nucleotide sequence: TGTGCCACCCAATTACAGGGGCGCGACTATGGCTACACCTTC.